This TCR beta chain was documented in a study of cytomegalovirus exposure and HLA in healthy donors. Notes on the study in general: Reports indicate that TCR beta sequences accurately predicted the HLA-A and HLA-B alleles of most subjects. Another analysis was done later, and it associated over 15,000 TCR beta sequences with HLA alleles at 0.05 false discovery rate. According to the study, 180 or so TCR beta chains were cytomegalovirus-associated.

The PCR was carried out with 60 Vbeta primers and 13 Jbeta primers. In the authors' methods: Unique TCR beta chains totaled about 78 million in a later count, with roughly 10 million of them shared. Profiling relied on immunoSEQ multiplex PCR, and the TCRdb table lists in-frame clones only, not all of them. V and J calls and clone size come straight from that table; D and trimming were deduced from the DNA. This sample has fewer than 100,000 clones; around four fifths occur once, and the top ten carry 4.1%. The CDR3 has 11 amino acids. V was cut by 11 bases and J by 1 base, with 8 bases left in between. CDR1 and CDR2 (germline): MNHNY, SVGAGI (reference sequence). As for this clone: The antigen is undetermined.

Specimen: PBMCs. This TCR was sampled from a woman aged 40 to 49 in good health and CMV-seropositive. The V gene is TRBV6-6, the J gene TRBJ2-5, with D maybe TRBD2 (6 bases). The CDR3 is CAVEGQETQYF. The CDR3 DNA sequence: TGTGCCGTGGAGGGCCAAGAGACCCAGTACTTC.